What follows are 30 T cell receptor beta chains derived from one specimen sequenced in a study of blood T cell repertoires in COVID-19 (dated by TCRdb to about 2020). Library prep was done by the immunoSEQ multiplex PCR assay. The table was pulled from immuneACCESS by TCRdb, which kept in-frame rearrangements only. Such tables lose some clones; where checked, under half of the loss comes from unresolved V genes, and the rest has no known cause. This sample gives some 97,000 clones in total; roughly 92% of them show up just once. Roughly 0.97% of the sample comes from the top ten. The source material was peripheral blood. The receptor source for this set is a man aged 55 to 70 with acute or convalescent COVID-19.

V is TRBV2 and J is TRBJ2-1; weak D call: TRBD2 (6 bases). Trimming took off 1 base at V and 4 bases at J, with 8 bases between the two ends. Germline V gene lookup returns CDR1 SNHLY and CDR2 FYNNEI. The CDR3 has 14 residues. CDR3 coding DNA: TGTGCCAGCAGTGAAGGTGCGGGATACAATGAGCAGTTCTTC. This codes for CASSEGAGYNEQFF.

The rearrangement joins TRBV5-5 to TRBJ1-2, with a weak D call TRBD1 (6 bases). This CDR3 contains 11 residues. Looked up from germline, CDR1 is SGHKS and CDR2 is YYEKEE (reference sequence). V shed 3 bases and J shed 8 bases, with 8 bases lying between them. This chain's CDR3 is CASSSDRGYTF. DNA of the CDR3: TGTGCCAGCAGCTCGGACAGAGGCTACACCTTC.

J is TRBJ2-3 and V is TRBV9; weak D call: TRBD2 (6 bases). Germline-derived CDR1 and CDR2 are SGDLS and YYNGEE. The germline V and J ends were trimmed by 0 bases and 4 bases, with 9 bases remaining between them. The CDR3 runs to 14 residues. This chain's CDR3 is CASSVAGGSDTQYF. As DNA, the CDR3 is TGTGCCAGCAGCGTAGCTGGGGGGTCAGATACGCAGTATTTT.

On this clone itself: A read error may produce the germline difference seen at one junction end. This chain connects TRBV6-6 to TRBJ2-2; perhaps TRBD2 as D (6 bases). CDR1 and CDR2 (germline): MNHNY, SVGAGI (reference sequence). The CDR3 extends over 16 amino acids. CDR3 coding DNA: TGTGCCAGCAGCTACTCGGGCGGGGCGGGCACCGGGGAGCTGTTTTTT. Its translation: CASSYSGGAGTGELFF.

The chain carries TRBV5-5 and TRBJ2-3, with 7 bases identical to TRBD2. CDR3 length equals 16 residues. Germline loops: CDR1 SGHKS, CDR2 YYEKEE (reference sequence). With V trimmed by 0 bases and J by 2 bases, 6 bases remained unmatched. The CDR3 spells CASSLVGAGFTDTQYF. The CDR3 coding sequence is TGTGCCAGCAGCTTGGTTGGAGCGGGGTTCACAGATACGCAGTATTTT.

The chain recombines TRBV21-1 with TRBJ2-3; TRBD2, the table's D call, lacks a check against the DNA. TRBV21-1 is a listed pseudogene. The CDR3 extends over 19 amino acids. CDR3 protein: CASSKEGTSGRRCTDTQYF. DNA of the CDR3: TGTGCCAGCAGCAAAGAGGGAACTAGCGGGAGGAGGTGCACAGATACGCAGTATTTT.

J is TRBJ1-1 and V is TRBV19, with 9 bases identical to TRBD1. The germline gives CDR1 LNHDA, CDR2 SQIVND (reference sequence). This CDR3 is 13 amino acids long. The J segment lost 3 bases and the V segment lost 8 bases, leaving 4 bases of the junction unmatched. This CDR3 reads CASHRTGDTEAFF. The CDR3 DNA sequence: TGTGCCAGTCACCGGACAGGGGACACTGAAGCTTTCTTT.

V usage is TRBV5-4 and J usage is TRBJ2-5; 8 nucleotides line up with TRBD1. The CDR3 spans 13 residues. Germline V gene data show CDR1 as SGHNT and CDR2 as YYREEE (reference sequence). V gave up 4 bases and J gave up 4 bases; unmatched junction bases: 3. Written as DNA, the CDR3 is TGTGCCAGCAGCATAGACAGGGGAGAGACCCAGTACTTC. Protein product: CASSIDRGETQYF.

The J gene is TRBJ1-5, the V gene TRBV6-5, with TRBD1 matching 7 bases. The CDR3 runs to 15 residues. V shed 7 bases and J 0 bases; nucleotides not matched to a gene: 6. The V gene's germline CDR1 is MNHEY and CDR2 SVGAGI. For the CDR3, the DNA is TGTGCCAGCACTCCCGGGACAGATAGCAATCAGCCCCAGCATTTT. Translated: CASTPGTDSNQPQHF.

The chain links TRBV19 to TRBJ1-5; a possible D gene is TRBD1 (6 bases). The V end was cut by 6 bases, the J end by 5 bases, with 17 bases between. CDR3 length: 15 residues. Germline assignment: CDR1 LNHDA and CDR2 SQIVND (reference sequence). The CDR3 is CASSPTGKRYQPQHF. In DNA, the CDR3 is TGTGCCAGTAGCCCAACAGGGAAAAGGTATCAGCCCCAGCATTTT. The full variable domain, in which reference TRBV19 and TRBJ1-5 provide the parts outside the CDR3, is DGGITQSPKYLFRKEGQNVTLSCEQNLNHDAMYWYRQDPGQGLRLIYYSQIVNDFQKGDIAEGYSVSREKKESFPLTVTSAQKNPTAFYLCASSPTGKRYQPQHFGDGTRLSIL.

The V and J genes are TRBV5-6 and TRBJ1-2, with 8 nucleotides matching TRBD1. Germline CDR1 SGHDT, CDR2 YYEEEE. J gave up 7 bases and V 5 bases, and 13 bases lay outside the gene matches. The CDR3 has 15 residues. The CDR3 DNA reads TGTGCCAGCAGTAGTAAACAGGGGGTCTCTATTGGCTACACCTTC. Its protein product is CASSSKQGVSIGYTF.

The V and J genes are TRBV3-1 (or the pseudogene TRBV3-2) and TRBJ2-1; 10 nucleotides match TRBD2. Unmatched junction bases numbered 7, after V lost 3 bases and J lost 5 bases. CDR1 LGHDT and CDR2 YNNKEL come from the germline V gene (reference sequence). The CDR3 length is 16 residues. CDR3 DNA: TGTGCCAGCAGCCATTCGCTAGCGGGGGCCCACAATGAGCAGTTCTTC. Its protein is CASSHSLAGAHNEQFF.

The sample holds one count of this clone. DNA of the CDR3: TGTGCCAGTAGGGCTGCCAAGATCTCTGGGGCCAACGTCCTGACTTTC. It specifies CASRAAKISGANVLTF. V gene TRBV19 combines with J gene TRBJ2-6; D gene ambiguous. Germline assignment: CDR1 LNHDA and CDR2 SQIVND (reference sequence). The CDR3 is made up of 16 amino acids. Trimming removed 6 bases from V and 0 bases from J, with 12 bases in between.

V gene TRBV19 combines with J gene TRBJ1-1; TRBD1 agrees at 7 bases. The CDR3 is 17 residues long. Germline V gene lookup returns CDR1 LNHDA and CDR2 SQIVND (reference sequence). Trimming at V came to 5 bases and at J to 0 bases, leaving 12 bases not matched to a gene. The CDR3 loop is CASSASGTEPMNTEAFF. The CDR3 DNA reads as TGTGCCAGTAGTGCGTCCGGGACAGAGCCAATGAACACTGAAGCTTTCTTT.

The gene calls are TRBV11-3 and TRBJ2-1, with 15 bases aligning to TRBD2. Trimming at V came to 5 bases and at J to 9 bases, leaving 8 bases not matched to a gene. CDR3 length equals 16 residues. Germline loops: CDR1 SGHNT, CDR2 YENEEA. For the CDR3, the DNA is TGTGCCAGCAGCCACGGACTAGCGGGAGGGCCGGGTGAGCAGTTCTTC. Protein product: CASSHGLAGGPGEQFF. Together with reference TRBV11-3 and TRBJ2-1, the CDR3 gives the full variable domain: EAGVVQSPRYKIIEKKQPVAFWCNPISGHNTLYWYLQNLGQGPELLIRYENEEAVDDSQLPKDRFSAERLKGVDSTLKIQPAELGDSAVYLCASSHGLAGGPGEQFFGPGTRLTVL.

The chain recombines TRBV4-2 with TRBJ2-4; 11 bases match TRBD1. Germline loops: CDR1 LGHNA, CDR2 YNFKEQ. The CDR3 totals 18 residues. V lost 1 base and J lost 3; bases outside the gene matches: 8. The CDR3 DNA is TGTGCCAGCAGCCAAGTTGCTTTGGGACAGGGGGTCAAAAACATTCAGTACTTC. Protein product: CASSQVALGQGVKNIQYF.

The table lists this clone with a count of one. The chain has TRBV5-4 and TRBJ2-5; 11 nucleotides match TRBD1. The germline V gene encodes CDR1 SGHNT and CDR2 YYREEE (reference sequence). The CDR3 is 17 residues long. The V segment lost 0 bases and the J segment 3 bases; nucleotides outside the gene matches: 7. This chain's CDR3 is CASSLERTGGFEETQYF. For the CDR3, the DNA is TGTGCCAGCAGCTTGGAGAGGACAGGGGGCTTCGAAGAGACCCAGTACTTC.

Only a few counts were recorded for this clone. The V and J genes are TRBV6-5 and TRBJ1-2, with 7 bases lining up with TRBD1. After removal of 7 bases from V and 7 bases from J, the junction contained 12 bases not matched to a gene. In germline, CDR1 is MNHEY, CDR2 SVGAGI. The CDR3 is made up of 14 amino acids. In DNA, the CDR3 is TGTGCCAGCACCCGACAGGGCCTGGGGGGTGGCTACACCTTC. It yields the protein CASTRQGLGGGYTF.

The chain couples TRBV27 to TRBJ2-2; 10 positions agree with TRBD1. This CDR3 has 14 amino acids. V dropped 4 bases and J dropped 6; count of bases not matched to a gene: 2. Per germline, CDR1 MNHEY and CDR2 SMNVEV (reference sequence). In DNA form, the CDR3 reads TGTGCCAGCAGTTCCGGGACAGGGGCCGGGGAGCTGTTTTTT. This sequence encodes CASSSGTGAGELFF.

The CDR3 sequence: CAISGHGSGNTIYF. As DNA, the CDR3 is TGTGCCATCAGCGGACACGGCTCTGGAAACACCATATATTTT. The V and J genes are TRBV10-3 and TRBJ1-3, with TRBD1 as a possible D gene (5 bases). The CDR3 spans 14 residues. The germline CDR1 and CDR2 sequences are ENHRY and SYGVKD. V was shortened by 6 bases and J by 0 bases, with 9 bases between the two germline ends.

The V and J genes are TRBV27 and TRBJ1-1; TRBD1 agrees at 7 bases. Per germline, CDR1 MNHEY and CDR2 SMNVEV (reference sequence). The CDR3 consists of 16 residues. V shed 5 bases, J shed 1 base, and the junction held 10 bases outside the gene matches. CDR3 protein: CASSRRQGLGNTEAFF. The CDR3 nucleotides read TGTGCCAGCAGTCGTCGACAGGGTTTGGGGAACACTGAAGCTTTCTTT.

The chain couples TRBV28 to TRBJ1-6, with 7 bases that match TRBD1. V lost 2 bases and J lost 7; bases outside the gene matches: 8. This CDR3 has 16 residues. The V gene's germline CDR1 is MDHEN and CDR2 SYDVKM. In DNA form, the CDR3 reads TGTGCCAGCAGTTTACCGACAGGGACGGTAAATTCACCCCTCCACTTT. It encodes CASSLPTGTVNSPLHF. Full variable domain (remainder filled in from reference TRBV28 and TRBJ1-6): DVKVTQSSRYLVKRTGEKVFLECVQDMDHENMFWYRQDPGLGLRLIYFSYDVKMKEKGDIPEGYSVSREKKERFSLILESASTNQTSMYLCASSLPTGTVNSPLHFGNGTRLTVT.

V gene TRBV6-1 combines with J gene TRBJ2-7; TRBD1 is a possible D gene (5 bases). Trimming cost V 4 bases and J 0 bases, with 16 bases left between them. The germline V gene has CDR1 MNHNS and CDR2 SASEGT. There are 16 residues in the CDR3. CDR3 in amino acids: CASSVKNRPSSYEQYV. CDR3 nucleotide sequence: TGTGCCAGCAGTGTGAAGAACAGGCCTTCCTCCTACGAGCAGTACGTC.

This rearrangement joins TRBV19 to TRBJ2-7, with TRBD1 as a possible D gene (6 bases). The germline V and J ends were trimmed by 4 bases and 0 bases, with 13 bases remaining between them. Germline CDR1 is LNHDA and CDR2 is SQIVND (reference sequence). The CDR3 has 15 amino acids. CDR3 in amino acids: CASSTVQGGSYEQYF. CDR3 sequence (DNA): TGTGCCAGTAGTACCGTACAGGGCGGCTCCTACGAGCAGTACTTC.

The chain carries TRBV18 and TRBJ2-2, with 13 nucleotides matching TRBD2. The CDR3 is 19 residues long. The germline gives CDR1 KGHSH, CDR2 LQKENI. Trimming took 1 base from V and 2 from J; bases not matched to a gene: 7. The CDR3: CASSPRLAGGHYNTGELFF. CDR3 sequence (DNA): TGTGCCAGCTCACCACGACTAGCGGGAGGCCATTATAACACCGGGGAGCTGTTTTTT.

The chain links TRBV24-1 to TRBJ2-2; D gene unclear. The ends were cut back, 5 bases at V and 6 bases at J, with 3 bases in the middle. The CDR3 has 11 amino acids. CDR1 and CDR2 from the germline V gene are KGHDR and SFDVKD. DNA of the CDR3: TGTGCCACCAGTGCGGCCGGGGAGCTGTTTTTT. Its translation: CATSAAGELFF.

This chain connects TRBV10-3 to TRBJ1-3; perhaps TRBD1 as D (5 bases). V gave up 6 bases and J gave up 8 bases, with 17 bases separating them. CDR3 length: 14 amino acids. Germline values: CDR1 ENHRY, CDR2 SYGVKD. The CDR3 DNA reads TGTGCCATCAGGGAGGGACGGGGTGTGGACACCATATATTTT. This codes for CAIREGRGVDTIYF.

This chain uses TRBV19 with TRBJ2-1, with TRBD2 identical over 9 bases. Trimming cost V 3 bases and J 5 bases; bases outside gene matches: 11. The CDR3 runs 17 residues. CDR1 and CDR2 (germline): LNHDA, SQIVND (reference sequence). The CDR3 here is CASSIPGLAGDHNEQFF. DNA of the CDR3: TGTGCCAGTAGTATCCCGGGACTAGCAGGAGACCACAATGAGCAGTTCTTC. The full variable domain, rest sourced from reference TRBV19 and TRBJ2-1, is DGGITQSPKYLFRKEGQNVTLSCEQNLNHDAMYWYRQDPGQGLRLIYYSQIVNDFQKGDIAEGYSVSREKKESFPLTVTSAQKNPTAFYLCASSIPGLAGDHNEQFFGPGTRLTVL.

V is TRBV15 and J is TRBJ2-3; D is unclear. The CDR3 sequence is 16 residues long. Trimming removed 0 bases at V and 2 bases at J, with 12 bases between. CDR1 LNHNV and CDR2 YYDKDF come from the germline V gene (reference sequence). The CDR3 nucleotides are TGTGCCACCAGCAGAGATTTTGGCGGCCTCACAGATACGCAGTATTTT. Amino acids: CATSRDFGGLTDTQYF.

This clone was picked up one time. The rearrangement links TRBV27 to TRBJ2-3, with 9 bases aligning to TRBD2. V was pared by 4 bases and J by 3 bases, with 5 bases of the junction left unmatched. CDR1 MNHEY and CDR2 SMNVEV come from the germline V gene (reference sequence). This CDR3 contains 15 residues. CDR3 bases: TGTGCCAGCAGTTCCCTAGCGGGGACAACAGATACGCAGTATTTT. Translation gives CASSSLAGTTDTQYF.